These T cell receptor beta chains were read from a single sample in a study of shared T cell receptors in the human thymus. Using immunoSEQ multiplex PCR, the repertoire was profiled, and TCRdb retains in-frame clones only, with some absent. Of about 540,000 clones in the sample, 75% to 85% are singletons; the top ten hold around 0.012%. These same data were also listed under a study on human thymus T cells.

The sample comprised thymocytes. These receptors originate from a boy in the first two years of life with a congenital heart defect. CDR3s include the opening cysteine and the closing phenylalanine or tryptophan. A D gene is named only where the DNA matches it firmly. Clone size is shown for a subset of rows, as once, few, many or a class of expanded clone.

CDR3 protein	CDR3 DNA	V gene	J gene	D gene	clone size	CDR3 length
CASSQDRLAGGYYEQYF	TGTGCCAGCAGCCAAGATAGACTAGCGGGGGGATACTACGAGCAGTACTTC	TRBV4-2	TRBJ2-7	TRBD2	NA	17
CAASTSGRAGELFF	TGTGCCGCTTCGACTAGCGGGAGGGCCGGGGAGCTGTTTTTT	TRBV2	TRBJ2-2	TRBD2	NA	14
CASSLVWAGYHLAKNIQYF	TGTGCCAGCAGCTTAGTTTGGGCGGGCTATCACCTAGCCAAAAACATTCAGTACTTC	TRBV7-2	TRBJ2-4	NA	NA	19
CASSLALGNPGELFF	TGTGCCAGCAGCTTAGCGCTGGGCAATCCCGGGGAGCTGTTTTTT	TRBV7-2	TRBJ2-2	NA	NA	15
CASSPGVGGDTEAFF	TGCGCCAGCAGCCCCGGGGTAGGGGGAGACACTGAAGCTTTCTTT	TRBV4-3	TRBJ1-1	NA	NA	15
CASSFVVRGPDYGYTF	TGTGCCAGCAGCTTTGTTGTCAGGGGGCCTGACTATGGCTACACCTTC	TRBV12-1	TRBJ1-2	NA	NA	16
CASRPGLAGADTQYF	TGTGCCAGCAGACCGGGACTAGCGGGAGCAGATACGCAGTATTTT	TRBV5-4	TRBJ2-3	TRBD2	NA	15
CASSLIILSTGELFF	TGTGCCAGCAGCTTAATAATACTGAGCACCGGGGAGCTGTTTTTT	TRBV11-2	TRBJ2-2	NA	few	15
CASSRGTGGCQPQHF	TGTGCCAGTAGTCGCGGGACAGGGGGCTGTCAGCCCCAGCATTTT	TRBV19	TRBJ1-5	TRBD1	few	15
CASSGLGGANNQPQHF	TGTGCCAGCAGTGGCCTCGGGGGGGCAAACAATCAGCCCCAGCATTTT	TRBV6-1	TRBJ1-5	NA	NA	16
CASSLRASGRTDTQYF	TGTGCCAGCAGCCTAAGGGCTAGCGGACGCACAGATACGCAGTATTTT	TRBV4-2	TRBJ2-3	TRBD2	once	16
CASSLGTLSYEQYF	TGTGCCAGCAGCCTAGGGACTCTCTCCTACGAGCAGTACTTC	TRBV11-3	TRBJ2-7	NA	NA	14
CASGEAARLAGDTGELFF	TGCGCCAGCGGAGAAGCGGCGCGGCTAGCGGGAGACACCGGGGAGCTGTTTTTT	TRBV4-3	TRBJ2-2	TRBD2	NA	18
CASSQDSGRGSEELFF	TGTGCCAGCAGCCAAGATTCGGGCAGGGGAAGTGAGGAGCTGTTTTTT	TRBV4-2	TRBJ2-2	NA	NA	16
CASSIGQGRKFNEQFF	TGCGCCAGCAGCATCGGACAGGGAAGGAAGTTCAATGAGCAGTTCTTC	TRBV5-1	TRBJ2-1	TRBD1	NA	16
CASSPHVRQGPPSDYYGYTF	TGTGCCAGCAGTCCCCATGTCAGACAGGGCCCGCCATCCGATTACTATGGCTACACCTTC	TRBV27	TRBJ1-2	TRBD1	NA	20
CASSSSDGLYEQYF	TGTGCCAGCAGCTCATCGGACGGACTCTACGAGCAGTACTTC	TRBV7-2	TRBJ2-7	NA	NA	14
CASSLGGGTSGHQETQYF	TGTGCCAGCAGCTTAGGGGGGGGGACTAGCGGACACCAAGAGACCCAGTACTTC	TRBV7-2	TRBJ2-5	TRBD2	NA	18
CASSQDSGMGKNIQYF	TGCGCCAGCAGCCAGGATAGCGGGATGGGCAAAAACATTCAGTACTTC	TRBV4-3	TRBJ2-4	TRBD2	few	16
CASSQGHPGDIQYF	TGCGCCAGCAGCCAGGGACACCCTGGGGACATTCAGTACTTC	TRBV5-1	TRBJ2-4	NA	NA	14
CSVVRANTEAFF	TGCAGCGTTGTTCGAGCGAACACTGAAGCTTTCTTT	TRBV29-1	TRBJ1-1	NA	NA	12
CASSTTGSFVHGELFF	TGTGCCAGCAGTACGACAGGTTCTTTTGTTCACGGGGAGCTGTTTTTT	TRBV28	TRBJ2-2	NA	NA	16
CASSWGATAGHTDTQYF	TGTGCCAGCAGCTGGGGGGCAACAGCGGGGCACACAGATACGCAGTATTTT	TRBV5-8	TRBJ2-3	NA	NA	17
CASSQENSGPNTGELFF	TGTGCCAGCAGCCAAGAGAATAGCGGGCCGAACACCGGGGAGCTGTTTTTT	TRBV4-2	TRBJ2-2	TRBD2	NA	17
CSVEAGIDRGSYNEQFF	TGCAGCGTTGAAGCGGGGATAGACAGGGGCTCCTACAATGAGCAGTTCTTC	TRBV29-1	TRBJ2-1	TRBD1	few	17
CSVEASSVSTDTQYF	TGCAGCGTTGAGGCATCTAGCGTTAGCACAGATACGCAGTATTTT	TRBV29-1	TRBJ2-3	NA	NA	15
CASIGGRAYNEQFF	TGTGCCAGCATTGGCGGGAGGGCCTACAATGAGCAGTTCTTC	TRBV6-1	TRBJ2-1	TRBD2	NA	14
CASSATSESTDTQYF	TGTGCCAGCAGCGCGACTAGCGAGAGCACAGATACGCAGTATTTT	TRBV28	TRBJ2-3	TRBD2	NA	15